Shown below are 32 T cell receptor beta chains from a single sample sequenced in a study of identical twins. TCRdb re-derived calls from the 5' RACE reads in MiXCR, one entry per CDR3 protein. Here the sample spans some 760,000 distinct CDR3 sequences, about 20% being singletons. This sample also appeared in a second study, on T cells expressing NK-cell markers.

Sequenced material: PBMCs. These receptors all come from a woman between 18 and 29 years old in good health.

V usage is TRBV7-6 and J usage is TRBJ2-7, with 10 bases identical to TRBD2. Germline V CDR1 and CDR2: SGHVS, FNYEAQ. With V trimmed by 4 bases and J by 6 bases, 6 bases remained unmatched. The CDR3 is made up of 14 amino acids. The CDR3 reads CASSSLAGVSEQYF. CDR3 sequence (DNA): TGTGCCAGCAGCTCCCTAGCGGGAGTTAGCGAGCAGTACTTC.

The chain uses TRBV9 and TRBJ1-2, with D perhaps matching TRBD1 (5 bases). The ends were cut back, 2 bases at V and 3 bases at J, with 14 bases in the middle. The germline CDR1 and CDR2 sequences are SGDLS and YYNGEE. The CDR3 has 15 amino acids. DNA for the CDR3: TGTGCCAGCAGCGTTGAGGGGTGGGGGGACTATGGCTACACCTTC. Residues: CASSVEGWGDYGYTF.

This clonotype was found a few times. The rearrangement joins TRBV20-1 to TRBJ2-1; tentatively, D is TRBD2 (5 bases). CDR3 length equals 14 residues. V gave up 3 bases and J gave up 5 bases, with 14 bases separating them. From germline, CDR1 is DFQATT and CDR2 SNEGSKA (reference sequence). The CDR3: CSARVDTLDNEQFF. CDR3 sequence (DNA): TGCAGTGCTAGGGTCGACACACTAGACAATGAGCAGTTCTTC.

This clonotype was counted at least ten times. The chain uses TRBV5-5 and TRBJ2-6; D remains ambiguous. The V end was cut by 4 bases, the J end by 0 bases, with 8 bases between. This CDR3 contains 15 residues. Per the germline V gene, CDR1 is SGHKS and CDR2 is YYEKEE (reference sequence). CDR3 sequence reads: CASSLWSSGANVLTF. In nucleotides, the CDR3 is TGTGCCAGCAGCCTTTGGAGCTCTGGGGCCAACGTCCTGACTTTC.

The genes are TRBV20-1 and TRBJ2-1; possible D gene TRBD2, 6 bases. CDR1 and CDR2 from the germline V gene are DFQATT and SNEGSKA (reference sequence). V was shortened by 3 bases and J by 9 bases, with 9 bases between the two germline ends. This CDR3 is built from 11 residues. CDR3 amino acids: CSASGSVEQFF. The CDR3 region has the DNA TGCAGTGCTAGCGGGAGCGTTGAGCAGTTCTTC.

V and J are TRBV2 and TRBJ1-2, with D unresolved. Trimming left V 3 bases short and J 3 bases short, with 5 bases between. In germline, CDR1 is SNHLY, CDR2 FYNNEI. The CDR3 contains 12 residues. CDR3 nucleotides: TGTGCCAGCAGTGATTTCCACTATGGCTACACCTTC. Translated: CASSDFHYGYTF. Complete variable domain (other parts from reference TRBV2 and TRBJ1-2): EPEVTQTPSHQVTQMGQEVILRCVPISNHLYFYWYRQILGQKVEFLVSFYNNEISEKSEIFDDQFSVERPDGSNFTLKIRSTKLEDSAMYFCASSDFHYGYTFGSGTRLTVV.

The J gene is TRBJ2-1, the V gene TRBV11-3; no firm D call. The CDR3 runs 14 residues. Germline V gene lookup returns CDR1 SGHNT and CDR2 YENEEA. The V and J ends lost 6 bases and 5 bases respectively, with 14 bases between them. The CDR3 DNA reads TGTGCCAGCAGTACCGGAGTTGGGGACAATGAGCAGTTCTTC. This codes for CASSTGVGDNEQFF. The variable domain in full, completed from reference TRBV11-3 and TRBJ2-1, reads EAGVVQSPRYKIIEKKQPVAFWCNPISGHNTLYWYLQNLGQGPELLIRYENEEAVDDSQLPKDRFSAERLKGVDSTLKIQPAELGDSAVYLCASSTGVGDNEQFFGPGTRLTVL.

The gene calls are TRBV5-6 and TRBJ1-1; weak D call: TRBD1 (5 bases). Looked up from germline, CDR1 is SGHDT and CDR2 is YYEEEE. V lost 0 bases and J 10 bases, leaving 22 bases between the germline ends. The CDR3 totals 16 residues. Here the CDR3 DNA reads TGTGCCAGCAGCTTGGATATCTGGACACGGTCTCGGGGAGCTTTCTTT. Its translation is CASSLDIWTRSRGAFF. Using reference TRBV5-6 and TRBJ1-1 for the parts outside the CDR3, the full variable domain is DAGVTQSPTHLIKTRGQQVTLRCSPKSGHDTVSWYQQALGQGPQFIFQYYEEEERQRGNFPDRFSGHQFPNYSSELNVNALLLGDSALYLCASSLDIWTRSRGAFFGQGTRLTVV.

A few counts support this clonotype. The CDR3 region has the DNA TGTGCCAGCAGTCAACACACTGAAGCTTTCTTT. It codes for CASSQHTEAFF. This rearrangement joins TRBV12-3 or TRBV12-4 to TRBJ1-1; D unclear. Trimming took 5 bases from V and 3 from J, leaving 4 bases between them. CDR3 length: 11 residues.

A few counts support this clonotype. J is TRBJ1-1 and V is TRBV20-1; D is ambiguous. The ends were cut back, 0 bases at V and 5 bases at J, with 4 bases in the middle. Germline CDR1 reads DFQATT; CDR2 reads SNEGSKA (reference sequence). The CDR3 runs to 11 residues. The CDR3 coding sequence is TGCAGTGCTAGAGAGAGGACTGAAGCTTTCTTT. Translating it yields CSARERTEAFF.

This chain links TRBV4-1 with TRBJ2-3; 8 bases map to TRBD2. CDR1 is MGHRA and CDR2 is YSYEKL in the germline V gene. Losses at the gene ends were 1 base for V and 3 bases for J; bases not matched to a gene: 12. This CDR3 is built from 18 residues. The DNA for the CDR3 is TGCGCCAGCAGCCAAGGCCCTCCGGGTAGCGGGGAAACAGATACGCAGTATTTT. This gives the protein CASSQGPPGSGETDTQYF.

The V call is TRBV5-1, the J call TRBJ1-1; D is ambiguous. Trimming stripped 5 bases from V and 8 bases from J, with 19 bases between. Germline lookup yields CDR1 SGHRS and CDR2 YFSETQ. The CDR3 loop spans 14 amino acids. The CDR3 protein is CASRDQSRNQEAFF. In nucleotides, the CDR3 is TGCGCCAGCAGGGACCAGAGTCGTAACCAGGAAGCTTTCTTT.

This clonotype appeared a few times. The chain uses TRBV5-5 and TRBJ2-1; TRBD2 aligns across 8 bases. This CDR3 region has 14 residues. CDR1 and CDR2 from the germline V gene are SGHKS and YYEKEE (reference sequence). V gave up 1 base and J gave up 11 bases; unmatched junction bases: 8. In DNA form, the CDR3 reads TGTGCCAGCAGCTTGCTGAATGGACTAGCTCAGCAGTTCTTC. Translated: CASSLLNGLAQQFF.

The chain employs TRBV2 and TRBJ2-3; 8 nucleotides agree with TRBD1. The CDR3 totals 15 residues. The germline V gene encodes CDR1 SNHLY and CDR2 FYNNEI. J gave up 3 bases and V 7 bases, and 9 bases lay outside the gene matches. CDR3 residues: CASNEDRVFTDTQYF. CDR3 DNA sequence: TGTGCCAGCAATGAGGACAGGGTTTTTACAGATACGCAGTATTTT. Using reference TRBV2 and TRBJ2-3 for the parts outside the CDR3, the full variable domain is EPEVTQTPSHQVTQMGQEVILRCVPISNHLYFYWYRQILGQKVEFLVSFYNNEISEKSEIFDDQFSVERPDGSNFTLKIRSTKLEDSAMYFCASNEDRVFTDTQYFGPGTRLTVL.

The chain combines TRBV12-3 or TRBV12-4 with TRBJ2-3; D is perhaps TRBD1 (6 bases). V gave up 7 bases and J gave up 11 bases, with 22 bases separating them. CDR3 length: 14 amino acids. CDR3 in DNA: TGTGCCAGCACCCTGGACAGCTCCTTGGTCGGGCAGTATTTT. Encoded protein: CASTLDSSLVGQYF.

This clonotype was detected only a few times. The chain has TRBV20-1 and TRBJ2-7, with D possibly TRBD2 on 5 matching bases. Looked up from germline, CDR1 is DFQATT and CDR2 is SNEGSKA (reference sequence). The CDR3 runs 14 residues. V gave up 5 bases and J gave up 6 bases, with 20 bases separating them. CDR3 DNA sequence: TGCAGTGCTTCCGCGGGCTCGCTGCGAGGCGAGCAGTACTTC. This codes for CSASAGSLRGEQYF.

This clonotype occurred a few times. This chain joins TRBV7-6 and TRBJ2-3; 7 bases line up with TRBD2. This CDR3 is built from 17 residues. The germline gives CDR1 SGHVS, CDR2 FNYEAQ. With 5 bases clipped from V and 3 bases from J, the junction kept 14 bases outside the gene matches. The CDR3 protein is CASSGTVGSGETDTQYF. As DNA, the CDR3 is TGTGCCAGCAGCGGCACCGTTGGAAGCGGGGAAACAGATACGCAGTATTTT.

The gene calls are TRBV20-1 and TRBJ2-7; no clear D. Germline V CDR1 and CDR2: DFQATT, SNEGSKA (reference sequence). V was trimmed by 0 bases and J by 7 bases, leaving 7 bases between them. The CDR3 sequence is 11 residues long. CDR3 nucleotides: TGCAGTGCTAGAGAACACGATGAGCAGTACTTC. This sequence encodes CSAREHDEQYF.

This chain links TRBV29-1 with TRBJ1-5, with D possibly TRBD1 on 6 matching bases. Per the germline V gene, CDR1 is SQVTM and CDR2 is ANQGSEA. Trimming took 5 bases from V and 5 from J, leaving 13 bases between them. The CDR3 covers 13 residues. CDR3 sequence: CSVRAGVDQPQHF. The CDR3 DNA follows: TGCAGCGTTAGGGCAGGGGTTGATCAGCCCCAGCATTTT.

J is TRBJ2-7 and V is TRBV9; D possibly corresponds to TRBD1 (6 bases). V dropped 0 bases and J dropped 5 bases, with 12 bases sitting between them. The CDR3 spans 14 residues. Germline V gene sequence: CDR1 SGDLS, CDR2 YYNGEE. The CDR3 protein is CASSVAPRDNEQYF. In nucleotides, the CDR3 is TGTGCCAGCAGCGTAGCCCCCAGGGACAACGAGCAGTACTTC.

This clonotype has only a few counts. This CDR3 is CASSPYTGYLEAFF. The CDR3 nucleotides read TGTGCCAGCAGTCCATATACAGGCTACCTTGAGGCTTTCTTT. The V gene is TRBV12-3 or TRBV12-4, the J gene TRBJ1-1, with TRBD1 as a possible D gene (5 bases). The CDR3 length is 14 residues. V dropped 5 bases and J dropped 11 bases, with 21 bases sitting between them.

The rearrangement uses TRBV3-1 and TRBJ2-2; 8 bases align to TRBD1. The germline CDR1 and CDR2 sequences are LGHDT and YNNKEL (reference sequence). V lost 6 bases, J lost 4 bases, and 10 bases stayed unmatched. The CDR3 consists of 16 residues. The CDR3 bases are TGTGCCAGCAGATTGACAGGGGAAGGTCCCACCGGGGAGCTGTTTTTT. It translates to CASRLTGEGPTGELFF.

This clonotype was recorded many times. This chain uses TRBV29-1 with TRBJ1-2; unclear D gene. The germline CDR1 and CDR2 sequences are SQVTM and ANQGSEA. Trimming removed 0 bases at V and 10 bases at J, with 12 bases between. The CDR3 is 12 amino acids. DNA for the CDR3: TGCAGCGTTGAAGATTCGTCTGAGGCCTACACCTTC. This sequence encodes CSVEDSSEAYTF.

The chain joins TRBV5-1 to TRBJ2-1; 12 bases fit TRBD1. Germline V lookup: CDR1 SGHRS, CDR2 YFSETQ. The ends lost 7 bases at V and 8 bases at J; junction bases unmatched: 7. The CDR3 length is 14 residues. The CDR3: CASFRDRGQDEQFF. The DNA for the CDR3 is TGCGCCAGCTTCCGGGACAGGGGGCAGGATGAGCAGTTCTTC.

CDR3 nucleotide sequence: TGCGCCACCTCATGGAACACCGGGGAGCTGTTTTTT. Its protein is CATSWNTGELFF. The V gene is TRBV5-1, the J gene TRBJ2-2, with D unresolved. This CDR3 spans 12 amino acids. Trimming took off 9 bases at V and 1 base at J, with 7 bases between the two ends. Germline values: CDR1 SGHRS, CDR2 YFSETQ.

The chain recombines TRBV9 with TRBJ2-1; D may be TRBD2 (6 bases). The germline V gene has CDR1 SGDLS and CDR2 YYNGEE. The CDR3 runs 16 residues. Trimming left V 0 bases short and J 4 bases short, with 14 bases between. CDR3 in amino acids: CASSVAGGASYNEQFF. The CDR3 DNA reads TGTGCCAGCAGCGTAGCTGGAGGGGCTAGTTACAATGAGCAGTTCTTC.

This clonotype was found a few times. The V gene is TRBV9, the J gene TRBJ1-1, with 9 bases identical to TRBD1. This CDR3 has 14 residues. V lost 0 bases to trimming and J lost 5 bases; unmatched junction nucleotides: 2. Per the germline V gene, CDR1 is SGDLS and CDR2 is YYNGEE. This CDR3 reads CASSVGGQGTEAFF. The CDR3 DNA follows: TGTGCCAGCAGCGTAGGGGGACAGGGAACTGAAGCTTTCTTT.

At least ten counts were recorded for this clonotype. V is TRBV5-6 and J is TRBJ1-1; D is undetermined. The CDR3 sequence is 14 residues long. Germline values: CDR1 SGHDT, CDR2 YYEEEE. The V gene lost 2 bases and the J gene lost 6 bases, with 14 bases spanning the gap. The DNA for the CDR3 is TGTGCCAGCAGCTTCGGCATAACGGATCCTGAAGCTTTCTTT. Its protein product is CASSFGITDPEAFF.

This clonotype has a handful of counts. The rearrangement links TRBV7-8 to TRBJ2-3, with no clear D. Germline V gene lookup returns CDR1 SGHVS and CDR2 FQNEAQ. The CDR3 runs 16 residues. Deletions cut 2 bases from V and 4 bases from J, with 16 bases between. CDR3 residues: CASSLSGSVRPDTQYF. The CDR3 DNA is TGTGCCAGCAGCTTATCCGGTTCGGTGAGACCAGATACGCAGTATTTT.

This clonotype was picked up a small number of times. The J gene is TRBJ2-3, the V gene TRBV20-1; 15 bases line up with TRBD2. CDR1 DFQATT and CDR2 SNEGSKA come from the germline V gene (reference sequence). V lost 3 bases to trimming and J lost 3 bases; unmatched junction nucleotides: 10. CDR3 length: 18 amino acids. The DNA of the CDR3 is TGCAGTGCTAGGCACCCCGGGACTAGCGGGGGGCGGACAGATACGCAGTATTTT. Its translation: CSARHPGTSGGRTDTQYF.

Ten or more counts support this clonotype. The V and J genes are TRBV10-3 and TRBJ2-3; no definite D call. V lost 4 bases and J lost 2, with 10 bases in between. This CDR3 is built from 14 residues. From germline, CDR1 is ENHRY and CDR2 SYGVKD. CDR3 residues: CAISVGRDTDTQYF. For the CDR3, the DNA is TGTGCCATCAGTGTCGGGCGCGACACAGATACGCAGTATTTT.

The chain carries TRBV12-3 or TRBV12-4 and TRBJ2-1, with 7 nucleotides matching TRBD1. The trim removed 7 bases at V and 1 base at J, leaving 4 bases unmatched. The CDR3 has 14 residues. The CDR3 coding sequence is TGTGCCAGCACCTTACAGGGGTCCTACAATGAGCAGTTCTTC. Protein sequence: CASTLQGSYNEQFF.